A selection of T cell receptor beta chains follows, all from one sample in a study of blood T cell repertoires in COVID-19. Generated by immunoSEQ multiplex PCR, the TCRdb table keeps only in-frame clones and is missing some. This table holds some 31,000 clones, about 85% found once. The sequenced sample was peripheral blood. These receptors were obtained from a man between 65 and 79 years old with COVID-19, enrolled during active disease. Both conserved end residues are part of each CDR3. D genes are given only for firm matches. Expanded clones are given a class, and other clones once, few, many or no size at all.

TRBV5-1	TRBD1	14	.	TRBJ2-7	TGCGCCAGCAGCCCGGGACAGGGACTCTACGAGCAGTACTTC	CASSPGQGLYEQYF
TRBV5-1	TRBD2	17	.	TRBJ2-7	TGCGCCAGCAGCTCTAAACCGAGGACTAGCGGGACCTACGAGCAGTACTTC	CASSSKPRTSGTYEQYF
TRBV7-3	TRBD1	18	few	TRBJ1-6	TGTGCCAGCAGCTTAAGGGAGACAGGGTCCTTCTATAATTCACCCCTCCACTTT	CASSLRETGSFYNSPLHF
TRBV28	.	14	.	TRBJ1-3	TGTGCCAGCAGCCGCACAGGGATTTTGAACACCATATATTTT	CASSRTGILNTIYF
TRBV18	TRBD2	15	.	TRBJ2-1	TGTGCCAGCTCACCGTATACTAGCGGGATCACTGAGCAGTTCTTC	CASSPYTSGITEQFF
TRBV20-1	TRBD1	14	.	TRBJ1-2	TGCAGTGCTAGTCCTGGACAGGGATTCTATGGCTACACCTTC	CSASPGQGFYGYTF
TRBV10-3	.	11	.	TRBJ2-7	TGTGCCATCAGTGGAGCCTACGAGCAGTACTTC	CAISGAYEQYF
TRBV5-4	.	15	.	TRBJ2-3	TGTGCCAGCAGCTTCAGGGGGGACGTCACAGATACGCAGTATTTT	CASSFRGDVTDTQYF
TRBV9	TRBD2	12	.	TRBJ2-1	TGTGCCAGCAACCGGGGGGGTAATGAGCAGTTCTTC	CASNRGGNEQFF
TRBV5-1	TRBD2	14	.	TRBJ2-1	TGCGCCAGCCGACTAGCGGGAGCGGACAATGAGCAGTTCTTC	CASRLAGADNEQFF
TRBV28	.	14	.	TRBJ2-3	TGTGCCAGCAGGAGAGACAGGCCCACAGATACGCAGTATTTT	CASRRDRPTDTQYF
TRBV6-6	.	12	.	TRBJ2-5	TGTGCCAGCAGTCCAGGGCAAGAGACCCAGTACTTC	CASSPGQETQYF
TRBV28	.	14	once	TRBJ2-7	TGTGCCAGCACCTACCCCTCCAGCGGACGCGAGCAGTACTTC	CASTYPSSGREQYF
TRBV19	TRBD1	14	.	TRBJ1-1	TGTGCCAGTAGACAGCAGGGGGCGAACACTGAAGCTTTCTTT	CASRQQGANTEAFF
TRBV24-1	TRBD1	13	once	TRBJ1-1	TGTGCCACCAGGCAGGGGGCTGGCACTGAAGCTTTCTTT	CATRQGAGTEAFF
TRBV10-3	.	16	.	TRBJ2-3	TGTGCCATCAGTGAGGGGGCAGGGCCTAGCACAGATACGCAGTATTTT	CAISEGAGPSTDTQYF